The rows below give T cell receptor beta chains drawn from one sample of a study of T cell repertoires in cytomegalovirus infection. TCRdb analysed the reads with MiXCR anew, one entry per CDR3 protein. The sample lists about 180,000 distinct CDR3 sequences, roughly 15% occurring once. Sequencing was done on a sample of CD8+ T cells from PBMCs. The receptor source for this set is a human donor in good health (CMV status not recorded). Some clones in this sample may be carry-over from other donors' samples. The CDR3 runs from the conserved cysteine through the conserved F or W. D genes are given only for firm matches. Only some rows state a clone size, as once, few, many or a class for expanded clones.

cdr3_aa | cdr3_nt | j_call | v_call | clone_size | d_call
CASSPFPSASYNEQFF | TGTGCCAGCAGCCCCTTCCCGTCAGCGTCCTACAATGAGCAGTTCTTC | TRBJ2-1 | TRBV7-6 | few | .
CATSREGPRNSPLHF | TGTGCCACCAGCAGGGAGGGACCGAGGAATTCACCCCTCCACTTT | TRBJ1-6 | TRBV15 | . | .
CATSPGNEQFF | TGTGCCACCAGCCCAGGGAATGAGCAGTTCTTC | TRBJ2-1 | TRBV24-1 | few | .
CASSTPGLAEQETQYF | TGTGCCAGCAGCACGCCGGGACTAGCGGAGCAAGAGACCCAGTACTTC | TRBJ2-5 | TRBV7-2 | . | TRBD2
CASSTQGTVGTEAFF | TGTGCCAGCAGCACTCAGGGGACGGTAGGAACTGAAGCTTTCTTT | TRBJ1-1 | TRBV13 | few | .
CASSQFWGSNQPQHF | TGTGCCAGCAGCCAATTTTGGGGAAGCAATCAGCCCCAGCATTTT | TRBJ1-5 | TRBV7-2 | . | .
CASSQALTNTEAFF | TGCGCCAGCAGCCAAGCTTTGACGAACACTGAAGCTTTCTTT | TRBJ1-1 | TRBV4-1 | few | .
CASSHRDRGIMNTEAFF | TGTGCCAGCAGCCACAGGGACAGGGGGATCATGAACACTGAAGCTTTCTTT | TRBJ1-1 | TRBV7-9 | . | TRBD1
CASSYSGVHGYTF | TGTGCCAGCAGTTACTCTGGGGTGCATGGCTACACCTTC | TRBJ1-2 | TRBV6-5 | few | .
CASSIGLISKLFF | TGTGCCAGCAGCATCGGACTGATCTCGAAACTGTTTTTT | TRBJ1-4 | TRBV5-6 | few | .
CASSLRTGTEAFF | TGTGCCAGCAGCTTACGGACGGGGACTGAAGCTTTCTTT | TRBJ1-1 | TRBV9 | . | .
CASLPGGDSPLHF | TGTGCCAGCCTCCCGGGTGGGGATTCACCCCTCCACTTT | TRBJ1-6 | TRBV2 | . | .
CASSLVGAGSDEQFF | TGTGCCAGCAGCTTAGTCGGCGCTGGGAGCGATGAGCAGTTCTTC | TRBJ2-1 | TRBV7-2 | . | .
CASSLGQVELGTEAFF | TGTGCCAGCAGTTTGGGGCAGGTGGAACTCGGCACTGAAGCTTTCTTT | TRBJ1-1 | TRBV28 | . | .
CASSLDLRRELFF | TGTGCCAGCAGCTTAGATCTCCGCCGGGAGCTGTTTTTT | TRBJ2-2 | TRBV7-8 | . | .
CASTPSPQGGSHAETQYF | TGTGCCAGCACCCCGTCCCCCCAGGGCGGGTCTCATGCGGAGACCCAGTACTTC | TRBJ2-5 | TRBV12-3/TRBV12-4 | few | .
CASSPGVTSSEQYF | TGCGCCAGCAGCCCTGGGGTTACTAGCTCCGAGCAGTACTTC | TRBJ2-7 | TRBV4-3 | . | .
CSAREMRVYGYTF | TGCAGTGCTAGAGAAATGAGGGTTTATGGCTACACCTTC | TRBJ1-2 | TRBV20-1 | . | .
CASSPPSPEAFF | TGTGCCAGCAGTCCACCTAGTCCCGAAGCTTTCTTT | TRBJ1-1 | TRBV6-1 | . | .
CASSYTPRYEQYF | TGTGCCAGCAGTTATACTCCCCGTTACGAGCAGTACTTC | TRBJ2-7 | TRBV5-4 | few | .
CASSVGSGGAVGYTF | TGTGCCAGCAGCGTAGGGTCAGGGGGCGCGGTGGGCTACACCTTC | TRBJ1-2 | TRBV9 | . | TRBD1
CASSLLVPSGPTDTQYF | TGTGCCAGCAGTTTACTAGTGCCTAGCGGGCCCACAGATACGCAGTATTTT | TRBJ2-3 | TRBV28 | few | TRBD2
CASRPQGLSNYGYTF | TGTGCCAGCAGACCCCAGGGACTATCTAACTATGGCTACACCTTC | TRBJ1-2 | TRBV28 | . | .
CASSSLTGTANTEAFF | TGTGCCAGCAGCTCCCTAACCGGGACAGCGAACACTGAAGCTTTCTTT | TRBJ1-1 | TRBV7-9 | few | TRBD1
CASRRGTEAFF | TGTGCCAGCAGAAGGGGTACTGAAGCTTTCTTT | TRBJ1-1 | TRBV12-3/TRBV12-4 | . | .
CASRRGGGETQYF | TGTGCCAGCAGGCGCGGGGGCGGAGAGACCCAGTACTTC | TRBJ2-5 | TRBV28 | few | .
CAWSEIHPQHF | TGTGCCTGGAGTGAGATCCATCCCCAGCATTTT | TRBJ1-5 | TRBV30 | . | .
CAIRPGLEFSGETQYF | TGTGCCATCAGGCCCGGATTAGAATTTTCGGGAGAGACCCAGTACTTC | TRBJ2-5 | TRBV10-3 | many | .
CASREGEKLFF | TGTGCCAGCAGGGAGGGGGAAAAACTGTTTTTT | TRBJ1-4 | TRBV7-2 | many | .
CASSQYRGGDEQFF | TGCGCCAGCAGCCAGTACAGGGGAGGCGATGAGCAGTTCTTC | TRBJ2-1 | TRBV4-3 | . | .
CASSYSIGAGTTQETQYF | TGTGCCAGCAGTTACTCGATTGGGGCAGGGACCACCCAAGAGACCCAGTACTTC | TRBJ2-5 | TRBV6-2/TRBV6-3 | . | .
CASSQAGTEESNTEAFF | TGCGCCAGCAGCCAAGCCGGGACAGAAGAATCGAACACTGAAGCTTTCTTT | TRBJ1-1 | TRBV4-3 | . | TRBD1
CASSQEEKKADEQYF | TGCGCCAGCAGCCAAGAAGAGAAGAAGGCCGACGAGCAGTACTTC | TRBJ2-7 | TRBV4-1 | few | .
CAGGNGPQGYGYTF | TGTGCCGGGGGAAACGGGCCTCAAGGCTATGGCTACACCTTC | TRBJ1-2 | TRBV12-3/TRBV12-4 | . | .
CAIHSGQYYNEQFF | TGTGCCATTCATTCGGGACAGTACTACAATGAGCAGTTCTTC | TRBJ2-1 | TRBV27 | few | TRBD1
CASSFLSADTQYF | TGTGCCAGCAGTTTCCTCTCCGCAGATACGCAGTATTTT | TRBJ2-3 | TRBV28 | few | .
CASSPWTENNSPLHF | TGTGCCAGCAGCCCATGGACAGAGAATAATTCACCCCTCCACTTT | TRBJ1-6 | TRBV7-6 | many | .
CSVETGNTEAFF | TGCAGCGTTGAAACAGGGAACACTGAAGCTTTCTTT | TRBJ1-1 | TRBV29-1 | few | .
CASSSRGVPETQYF | TGTGCCAGCAGCTCCCGGGGGGTCCCGGAGACCCAGTACTTC | TRBJ2-5 | TRBV7-7 | few | TRBD2
CASLLGRATEAFF | TGTGCCAGCCTTTTAGGTCGGGCCACTGAAGCTTTCTTT | TRBJ1-1 | TRBV6-2/TRBV6-3 | . | .
CASSLGRPGELFF | TGTGCCAGCAGTTTGGGCCGGCCCGGGGAGCTGTTTTTT | TRBJ2-2 | TRBV28 | few | .
CASSLEGRTEAFF | TGTGCCAGCAGCTTAGAAGGGAGGACTGAAGCTTTCTTT | TRBJ1-1 | TRBV7-6 | few | .
CASSSTNPGTPRTDTQYF | TGTGCCAGCAGCTCAACCAACCCCGGGACCCCAAGGACAGATACGCAGTATTTT | TRBJ2-3 | TRBV7-6 | . | .